The 14 T cell receptor beta chains given below trace back to one sample, sequenced in a study of T-cell memory formation after mild COVID-19. From the 5' RACE reads, TCRdb called clonotypes with MiXCR, one entry per CDR3 protein. This table holds around 200,000 distinct CDR3 sequences, 27% found once. Sequenced input: PBMCs or a T cell subset sorted from them (not recorded which). All receptors derive from an adult woman who had mild COVID-19 (a few samples of this study predate the infection). Cell type and time point are not known.

This rearrangement joins TRBV15 to TRBJ1-1, with D possibly being TRBD1 (5 bases). Germline-derived CDR1 and CDR2 are LNHNV and YYDKDF (reference sequence). With 3 bases removed from V and 4 bases from J, the gap between germline ends came to 15 bases. The length of the CDR3 is 15 residues. The DNA of the CDR3 is TGTGCCACCAGCAGGGCCCTAGGGGCGACCACTGAAGCTTTCTTT. It translates to CATSRALGATTEAFF.

This clonotype was recorded a few times. The V gene is TRBV5-1, the J gene TRBJ2-3; TRBD1 matches at 9 bases. Trimming took 0 bases from V and 3 from J; bases not matched to a gene: 5. The germline V gene encodes CDR1 SGHRS and CDR2 YFSETQ. The CDR3 is 16 residues long. CDR3 DNA: TGCGCCAGCAGCTTGGCCGGACAGGGGAGTACAGATACGCAGTATTTT. The encoded protein is CASSLAGQGSTDTQYF.

The rearrangement uses TRBV5-1 and TRBJ1-1; D is uncertain. V lost 1 base to trimming and J lost 3 bases, with 10 bases between them. CDR3 length: 14 residues. Germline lookup yields CDR1 SGHRS and CDR2 YFSETQ. CDR3 residues: CASSLNSWDTEAFF. Written as DNA, the CDR3 is TGCGCCAGCAGCTTGAACAGTTGGGACACTGAAGCTTTCTTT.

This clonotype was seen a few times. The V and J genes are TRBV5-1 and TRBJ2-1, with a weak D call TRBD1 (6 bases). The germline V gene encodes CDR1 SGHRS and CDR2 YFSETQ. The CDR3 sequence is 14 residues long. Trimming took off 4 bases at V and 8 bases at J, with 16 bases between the two ends. The CDR3 here is CASSPPRGGDEQFF. For the CDR3, the DNA is TGCGCCAGCAGCCCCCCCAGGGGTGGGGATGAGCAGTTCTTC.

This clonotype was picked up many times. The chain recombines TRBV14 with TRBJ2-1; TRBD2 matches 13 bases. Trimming cost V 5 bases and J 6 bases; bases outside gene matches: 10. The CDR3 runs 17 residues. The germline V gene encodes CDR1 SGHDN and CDR2 FVKESK. The CDR3 DNA is TGTGCCAGCAGCGATTATTCAGGACTAGCGGGAGTCAATGAGCAGTTCTTC. It encodes CASSDYSGLAGVNEQFF.

There are a few counts of this clonotype. J is TRBJ2-2 and V is TRBV12-3 or TRBV12-4, with D unclear. This CDR3 contains 14 residues. V lost 4 bases to trimming and J lost 5 bases, with 11 bases between them. CDR3 sequence: CASSSSTSTGELFF. CDR3 in DNA: TGTGCCAGCAGTTCGTCGACATCTACCGGGGAGCTGTTTTTT.

This clonotype appeared once. V is TRBV29-1 and J is TRBJ1-5; TRBD1 aligns across 9 bases. CDR1 and CDR2 from the germline V gene are SQVTM and ANQGSEA. V shed 3 bases, J shed 2 bases, and the junction held 17 bases outside the gene matches. The CDR3 sequence is 19 residues long. The CDR3 DNA follows: TGCAGCGTTGATCGACCCACCATTACAGGGGGCGAGGGCAATCAGCCCCAGCATTTT. This codes for CSVDRPTITGGEGNQPQHF.

The chain employs TRBV6-4 and TRBJ2-1, with TRBD2 matching over 8 bases. Germline loops: CDR1 MRHNA, CDR2 SNTAGT. This CDR3 comprises 16 residues. V was clipped by 0 bases and J by 4 bases; unmatched bases: 5. The CDR3 DNA follows: TGTGCCAGCAGTGACTCGATCGGGGGGGTGTACAATGAGCAGTTCTTC. It is translated as CASSDSIGGVYNEQFF.

The chain combines TRBV3-1 with TRBJ2-6; 10 bases match TRBD2. Germline CDR1 and CDR2: LGHDT and YNNKEL (reference sequence). This CDR3 comprises 18 residues. After removal of 2 bases from V and 0 bases from J, the junction contained 4 bases not matched to a gene. CDR3 sequence: CASSQYASGGSGANVLTF. The CDR3 region has the DNA TGTGCCAGCAGCCAATATGCTAGCGGGGGCTCTGGGGCCAACGTCCTGACTTTC.

The chain recombines TRBV28 with TRBJ2-7; 8 bases match TRBD1. The CDR3 is 14 residues long. V lost 1 base, J lost 3 bases, and 2 bases stayed unmatched. In germline, CDR1 is MDHEN, CDR2 SYDVKM. This chain's CDR3 is CASSLLTGGYEQYF. The DNA for the CDR3 is TGTGCCAGCAGTTTATTAACAGGGGGCTACGAGCAGTACTTC. Looking up the rest from reference TRBV28 and TRBJ2-7 gives the full variable domain: DVKVTQSSRYLVKRTGEKVFLECVQDMDHENMFWYRQDPGLGLRLIYFSYDVKMKEKGDIPEGYSVSREKKERFSLILESASTNQTSMYLCASSLLTGGYEQYFGPGTRLTVT.

In DNA, the CDR3 is TGTGCCACCAGTGACTCACAGGGTCGATCGGCTGAAGCTTTCTTT. This sequence encodes CATSDSQGRSAEAFF. The chain is built from TRBV24-1 and TRBJ1-1; D possibly corresponds to TRBD1 (6 bases). The germline V gene encodes CDR1 KGHDR and CDR2 SFDVKD. The ends were cut back, 4 bases at V and 6 bases at J, with 17 bases in the middle. The CDR3 is made up of 15 amino acids.

This clonotype was observed a few times. This chain uses TRBV18 with TRBJ1-1; D is undetermined. Germline CDR1 and CDR2: KGHSH and LQKENI. The CDR3 consists of 14 residues. V was cut by 3 bases and J by 1 base, with 9 bases left in between. This CDR3 reads CASSPIPQNTEAFF. The CDR3 DNA sequence: TGTGCCAGCTCACCTATCCCCCAGAACACTGAAGCTTTCTTT.

This clonotype was seen only a few times. J is TRBJ2-7 and V is TRBV20-1; possible D gene TRBD2, 5 bases. Per germline, CDR1 DFQATT and CDR2 SNEGSKA (reference sequence). The CDR3 extends over 15 amino acids. Trimming left V 0 bases short and J 2 bases short, with 14 bases between. CDR3 loop: CSARDEDYHPYEQYF. The CDR3 DNA reads as TGCAGTGCTAGAGACGAAGACTACCACCCCTACGAGCAGTACTTC.

This clonotype was observed a few times. The chain has TRBV9 and TRBJ2-7; the D gene is possibly TRBD1 (6 bases). CDR3 size: 15 residues. The germline CDR1 and CDR2 sequences are SGDLS and YYNGEE. V lost 4 bases and J 0 bases, leaving 14 bases between the germline ends. The CDR3 coding sequence is TGTGCCAGCAGCCCCCGGACAGACAACTCCTACGAGCAGTACTTC. Translating it yields CASSPRTDNSYEQYF.